This T cell receptor (beta chain) comes out of a study of cytomegalovirus exposure and HLA in healthy donors. General study findings and limits: Indistinguishable V segments, including TRBV6-2 and TRBV6-3, were excluded. In an earlier analysis, in about 530 donors, most V segments appeared productive either ~87% or ~30% of the time. DRB1 had the most TCR associations and HLA-C the fewest, a later analysis found, with rates varying by HLA locus. Cytomegalovirus association was listed for about 180 TCR beta chains.

This clone was detected only a few times. The antigen is undetermined. The junction had 0 bases not matched to a gene; V was cut back by 2 bases and J by 3 bases. The length of the CDR3 is 13 residues. Germline V gene sequence: CDR1 MNHEY, CDR2 SVGAGI. Primers included in the PCR were 60 Vbeta and 13 Jbeta primers. TCRdb's table, derived via immunoSEQ multiplex PCR, lists solely in-frame clones and lacks some. The sample has 120,000 to 150,000 clones, about four fifths seen once. The sample taken for sequencing was PBMCs. The sequence was collected from a woman aged 40 to 50 in good health and CMV-seropositive. V gene TRBV6-5 combines with J gene TRBJ1-2; 7 bases align to TRBD1. The CDR3 loop reads CASSYTGDYGYTF. Written as DNA, the CDR3 is TGTGCCAGCAGTTACACAGGGGACTATGGCTACACCTTC.